This TCR beta chain was profiled in a study of vaccination effects on CD4 cells after COVID-19. Overall study findings and caveats: Among infection- and vaccine-induced clones, marked clonal contraction occurred late after vaccination.

Notes on this clone: The target antigen is unknown.

Trimming cost V 0 bases and J 0 bases, with 7 bases left between them. The germline CDR1 and CDR2 sequences are SGDLS and YYNGEE. CDR3 size: 15 residues. This table comes from immunoSEQ multiplex PCR, and its TCRdb copy is limited to in-frame clones, with some not included. The sample records about 38,000 clones, approximately 80% being singletons. Viral peptide pools were used in the ViraFEST assay to expand antigen-specific CD4+ T cells, and sequencing came afterward. When around 10 days of culture had elapsed, CD4+ T cells were isolated. All participants had two doses of either the BNT162b2 or mRNA-1273 vaccine.

The source was CD4+ T cells from PBMCs cultured with HCoV-NL63 spike peptides, collected after COVID-19 vaccination. This receptor was identified in a human donor who received a COVID-19 vaccine. Some clones in this sample may be carry-over from other donors' samples. The chain uses TRBV9 and TRBJ1-5, with D unresolved. As DNA, the CDR3 is TGTGCCAGCAGCGTAGGGGTCGATAGCAATCAGCCCCAGCATTTT. It yields the protein CASSVGVDSNQPQHF.